These 31 T cell receptor beta chains originate from one sample sequenced in a study of identical twins. TCRdb reanalysed the 5' RACE reads using MiXCR and keeps one entry per CDR3 protein. The table includes more than 1.5 million distinct CDR3 sequences, about 30% detected once. Sequencing was carried out using cord blood. These receptors all stem from a newborn girl in good health.

This sequence joins TRBV28 and TRBJ2-2; D unresolved. Trimming shortened V by 1 base and J by 3 bases, and 9 bases separated the two germline ends. Germline V gene data show CDR1 as MDHEN and CDR2 as SYDVKM. The CDR3 length is 15 residues. This CDR3 is CASSLSAAHTGELFF. The CDR3 DNA follows: TGTGCCAGCAGTTTATCGGCAGCGCACACCGGGGAGCTGTTTTTT.

The chain uses TRBV4-2 and TRBJ2-3, with 11 bases aligning to TRBD2. J gave up 0 bases and V 8 bases, and 7 bases lay outside the gene matches. CDR1 and CDR2 from the germline V gene are LGHNA and YNFKEQ. CDR3 length: 16 amino acids. CDR3 sequence (DNA): TGTGCCAGCGGAATGACTAGCGGGACTAGCACAGATACGCAGTATTTT. Its protein is CASGMTSGTSTDTQYF.

Only a few counts were recorded for this clonotype. J is TRBJ2-1 and V is TRBV10-3; D uncertain. Germline values: CDR1 ENHRY, CDR2 SYGVKD. This CDR3 comprises 15 residues. Trimming cost V 5 bases and J 1 base, with 12 bases left between them. The CDR3 DNA follows: TGTGCCATCAGTTTCACCTCTGGGTCCTACAATGAGCAGTTCTTC. It translates to CAISFTSGSYNEQFF.

This clonotype has more than one count but fewer than ten. This chain links TRBV12-3 or TRBV12-4 with TRBJ2-1; TRBD2 matches 15 bases. After removal of 6 bases from V and 7 bases from J, the junction contained 4 bases not matched to a gene. The CDR3 loop spans 15 amino acids. CDR3 DNA sequence: TGTGCCAGCAGACGCGGGACTAGCGGGAGGAATGAGCAGTTCTTC. Translated: CASRRGTSGRNEQFF.

This clonotype came up a few times. The rearrangement links TRBV3-1 to TRBJ2-4; perhaps TRBD1 as D (6 bases). Trimming pared 0 bases from V and 3 bases from J, leaving 18 bases between. The CDR3 contains 18 residues. The germline V gene encodes CDR1 LGHDT and CDR2 YNNKEL (reference sequence). Here the CDR3 reads CASSQDGETGPLKNIQYF. The CDR3 nucleotides read TGTGCCAGCAGCCAAGATGGGGAGACAGGACCCCTCAAAAACATTCAGTACTTC.

The chain combines TRBV5-1 with TRBJ2-7, with D unresolved. Trimming stripped 2 bases from V and 7 bases from J, with 22 bases between. CDR3 length: 16 amino acids. The germline V gene has CDR1 SGHRS and CDR2 YFSETQ. The CDR3 protein is CASSFAPKRVNNEQYF. CDR3 DNA sequence: TGCGCCAGCAGCTTCGCCCCAAAACGCGTCAACAATGAGCAGTACTTC.

The chain is built from TRBV7-2 and TRBJ2-1; D is ambiguous. The CDR3 is made up of 13 amino acids. V dropped 5 bases and J dropped 3 bases, with 8 bases sitting between them. The germline V gene encodes CDR1 SGHTA and CDR2 FQGNSA. The CDR3 reads CASSAQSYNEQFF. In DNA, the CDR3 is TGTGCCAGCAGCGCCCAGAGCTACAATGAGCAGTTCTTC.

This clonotype was counted once. The CDR3, as DNA: TGCAGTGCTAGAGATGGTGAGGTCACTGAAGCTTTCTTT. Its protein product is CSARDGEVTEAFF. V gene TRBV20-1 combines with J gene TRBJ1-1; no clear D. The V and J ends lost 0 bases and 4 bases respectively, with 9 bases between them. Germline-derived CDR1 and CDR2 are DFQATT and SNEGSKA (reference sequence). The CDR3 has 13 amino acids.

This chain joins TRBV2 and TRBJ2-5; D is unclear. Between the trimmed V and J ends, which lost 7 bases and 2 bases, there was a span of 8 bases. Germline lookup yields CDR1 SNHLY and CDR2 FYNNEI. This CDR3 is 12 amino acids long. This CDR3 is CASKPLQETQYF. CDR3 nucleotide sequence: TGTGCCAGCAAGCCACTACAAGAGACCCAGTACTTC.

This clonotype was observed a single time. V gene TRBV20-1 combines with J gene TRBJ2-1; D call uncertain. Germline values: CDR1 DFQATT, CDR2 SNEGSKA (reference sequence). The CDR3 sequence is 11 residues long. The germline V and J ends were trimmed by 2 bases and 13 bases, with 12 bases remaining between them. The CDR3 sequence: CSARSRETQFF. CDR3 nucleotides: TGCAGTGCTAGATCTCGAGAGACCCAGTTCTTC.

The V and J genes are TRBV10-1 and TRBJ2-3, with 8 positions matching TRBD1. The CDR3 contains 14 residues. Trimming removed 4 bases from V and 6 bases from J; junction bases left unmatched: 6. Germline values: CDR1 WNHNN, CDR2 SYGVQD (reference sequence). The CDR3 DNA reads TGCGCCAGCAGTGGGAGGCAGGGGGCGGATACGCAGTATTTT. Translated: CASSGRQGADTQYF.

In its sample, this clonotype was seen a few times. The chain is built from TRBV20-1 and TRBJ2-1; 9 bases are shared with TRBD2. After removal of 3 bases from V and 3 bases from J, the junction contained 6 bases not matched to a gene. The CDR3 runs 15 residues. Germline assignment: CDR1 DFQATT and CDR2 SNEGSKA (reference sequence). In DNA, the CDR3 is TGCAGTGCTAGCCCCGGGACTAGCTTCTACAATGAGCAGTTCTTC. Residues: CSASPGTSFYNEQFF.

V usage is TRBV6-1 and J usage is TRBJ2-5; 10 nucleotides match TRBD1. The CDR3 runs 14 residues. V lost 7 bases, J lost 13 bases, and 15 bases stayed unmatched. Germline V gene data show CDR1 as MNHNS and CDR2 as SASEGT. CDR3 nucleotide sequence: TGTGCCAGCAAACCGGGACAGGGGAGTTACGAGCGGTACTTC. This encodes CASKPGQGSYERYF.

This clonotype was seen at least ten times. This may arise from a read error, as a much more abundant clone is one base away. V gene TRBV7-9 combines with J gene TRBJ2-3, with 12 bases that match TRBD2. The CDR3 is made up of 16 amino acids. CDR1 is SEHNR and CDR2 is FQNEAQ in the germline V gene (reference sequence). Losses at the gene ends were 1 base for V and 2 bases for J; bases not matched to a gene: 1. The CDR3 nucleotides are TGTGCCAGCAGCTTAGGGACTAGCGGGAACACAGATACGCAGTATTTT. It is translated as CASSLGTSGNTDTQYF.

This clonotype is a singleton in its sample. The V and J genes are TRBV20-1 and TRBJ2-1; TRBD2 matches at 8 bases. The germline gives CDR1 DFQATT, CDR2 SNEGSKA (reference sequence). This CDR3 has 13 amino acids. The J segment lost 5 bases and the V segment lost 3 bases, leaving 3 bases of the junction unmatched. The CDR3 DNA reads as TGCAGTGCTAGCACGGGGGGGCACAATGAGCAGTTCTTC. Translated: CSASTGGHNEQFF.

The chain joins TRBV29-1 to TRBJ1-3, with D possibly matching TRBD1 (5 bases). Germline assignment: CDR1 SQVTM and CDR2 ANQGSEA. V was trimmed by 7 bases and J by 2 bases, leaving 12 bases between them. The CDR3 loop spans 13 amino acids. DNA of the CDR3: TGCAGCGCCGCCGGGACCGCTGGAAACACCATATATTTT. Its translation: CSAAGTAGNTIYF.

The chain has TRBV5-1 and TRBJ1-2; no clear D gene. V lost 2 bases and J 8 bases, leaving 28 bases between the germline ends. The V gene's germline CDR1 is SGHRS and CDR2 YFSETQ. This CDR3 is 18 amino acids long. The CDR3 region is CASSFGQSQSGLPGGYTF. DNA of the CDR3: TGCGCCAGCAGCTTTGGGCAATCACAATCGGGTCTCCCCGGAGGCTACACCTTC. Based on the CDR3 plus reference TRBV5-1 and TRBJ1-2, the full variable domain is KAGVTQTPRYLIKTRGQQVTLSCSPISGHRSVSWYQQTPGQGLQFLFEYFSETQRNKGNFPGRFSGRQFSNSRSEMNVSTLELGDSALYLCASSFGQSQSGLPGGYTFGSGTRLTVV.

This clonotype was counted a single time. The rearrangement uses TRBV2 and TRBJ1-5, with 7 positions matching TRBD1. Germline CDR1 and CDR2: SNHLY and FYNNEI. The CDR3 length is 15 residues. After removal of 6 bases from V and 4 bases from J, the junction contained 9 bases not matched to a gene. The CDR3 loop reads CASRDRDGENQPQHF. As DNA, the CDR3 is TGTGCCAGCAGAGACAGGGACGGCGAGAATCAGCCCCAGCATTTT.

Regarding this clonotype: Sequence at one end of the junction differs from germline and may be a read error. The chain employs TRBV27 and TRBJ1-5; 8 positions agree with TRBD1. There are 14 residues in the CDR3. Germline CDR1 is MNHEY and CDR2 is SMNVEV (reference sequence). The CDR3 reads CASSLRTGRQAQHF. The CDR3 DNA is TGTGCCAGCAGTCTACGGACAGGGCGTCAGGCCCAGCATTTT.

The count of this clonotype is one. With a much larger clone just one base away, this may be a read error. The chain has TRBV10-3 and TRBJ1-1, with D uncertain. V shed 5 bases and J shed 1 base, with 5 bases lying between them. This CDR3 is 12 amino acids long. From germline, CDR1 is ENHRY and CDR2 SYGVKD. CDR3 in DNA: TGTGCCATCAGTAAGGGGAACACTGAAGCTTTCTTT. Residues: CAISKGNTEAFF.

This sequence joins TRBV7-2 and TRBJ1-4; D unresolved. Trimming removed 2 bases at V and 8 bases at J, with 9 bases between. CDR1 is SGHTA and CDR2 is FQGNSA in the germline V gene. This CDR3 comprises 13 residues. CDR3: CASSLKPREKLFF. The CDR3 DNA is TGTGCCAGCAGCTTAAAGCCTAGGGAAAAACTGTTTTTT.

The sample holds a few counts of this clonotype. The chain employs TRBV25-1 and TRBJ2-1; maybe TRBD2 (6 bases). Germline CDR1 is MGHDK and CDR2 is SYGVNS. The CDR3 consists of 16 residues. The germline V and J ends were trimmed by 7 bases and 0 bases, with 16 bases remaining between them. The CDR3: CASTHLGGSSYNEQFF. DNA of the CDR3: TGTGCCAGCACCCATTTGGGGGGAAGCTCCTACAATGAGCAGTTCTTC.

Regarding this clonotype: A read error may be the cause here, since a much bigger clone is one base away. This sequence joins TRBV5-1 and TRBJ1-2; D remains unclear. Deletions cut 4 bases from V and 8 bases from J, with 21 bases between. Germline V CDR1 and CDR2: SGHRS, YFSETQ. The CDR3 spans 15 residues. The CDR3 sequence: CASSKSGKSQDGYTF. The DNA of the CDR3 is TGCGCCAGCAGCAAAAGTGGGAAGTCGCAAGACGGCTACACCTTC.

This clonotype has only a few counts. The chain joins TRBV12-3 or TRBV12-4 to TRBJ1-4, with unresolved D. V shed 3 bases and J shed 0 bases, with 2 bases lying between them. This CDR3 is 13 amino acids long. CDR3 amino acids: CASSLSTNEKLFF. The CDR3 bases are TGTGCCAGCAGTTTGTCAACTAATGAAAAACTGTTTTTT.

This clonotype was detected ten times or more. The gene calls are TRBV6-1 and TRBJ1-2, with D tentatively TRBD1 (6 bases). Trimming cost V 8 bases and J 2 bases, with 12 bases left between them. The germline gives CDR1 MNHNS, CDR2 SASEGT. CDR3 size: 13 residues. This CDR3 reads CASHPTGNYGYTF. Written as DNA, the CDR3 is TGTGCCAGCCACCCAACAGGGAACTATGGCTACACCTTC.

The chain uses TRBV4-2 and TRBJ1-6; 12 bases match TRBD1. The germline gives CDR1 LGHNA, CDR2 YNFKEQ. The CDR3 loop spans 19 amino acids. V trimming: 3 bases; J trimming: 1 base; junction bases outside the gene matches: 7. CDR3 residues: CASSHGDRGRGSYNSPLHF. For the CDR3, the DNA is TGTGCCAGCAGCCACGGGGACAGGGGGCGCGGGTCCTATAATTCACCCCTCCACTTT.

In this sample, this clonotype turned up a few times. The J gene is TRBJ2-5, the V gene TRBV6-1; D possibly uses TRBD1 or TRBD2 (5 bases each). The CDR3 contains 14 residues. V lost 2 bases, J lost 9 bases, and 16 bases lay in between. Germline-derived CDR1 and CDR2 are MNHNS and SASEGT. CDR3 loop: CASSELGGGFAQYF. CDR3 in DNA: TGTGCCAGCAGTGAACTAGGTGGGGGTTTCGCCCAGTACTTC.

The chain has TRBV7-9 and TRBJ2-7; perhaps TRBD2 as D (5 bases). Germline CDR1 and CDR2: SEHNR and FQNEAQ (reference sequence). The CDR3 consists of 15 residues. Trimming took 1 base from V and 8 from J, leaving 18 bases between them. The chain's CDR3 is CASSLGRRAGFKQYF. The CDR3 nucleotides are TGTGCCAGCAGCTTAGGGAGGCGCGCCGGTTTTAAGCAGTACTTC. Full variable domain (missing parts from reference TRBV7-9 and TRBJ2-7): DTGVSQNPRHKITKRGQNVTFRCDPISEHNRLYWYRQTLGQGPEFLTYFQNEAQLEKSRLLSDRFSAERPKGSFSTLEIQRTEQGDSAMYLCASSLGRRAGFKQYFGPGTRLTVT.

This rearrangement joins TRBV28 to TRBJ2-1, with D possibly matching TRBD1 (5 bases). CDR3 length: 13 residues. Germline CDR1 is MDHEN and CDR2 is SYDVKM. Trimming shortened V by 3 bases and J by 9 bases, and 12 bases separated the two germline ends. The CDR3 sequence: CASSFPQETEQFF. The CDR3 coding sequence is TGTGCCAGCAGTTTCCCACAGGAGACTGAGCAGTTCTTC.

The chain is built from TRBV7-2 and TRBJ2-2; D uncertain. The CDR3 runs 15 residues. CDR1 and CDR2 (germline): SGHTA, FQGNSA. Trimming left V 1 base short and J 7 bases short, with 13 bases between. The CDR3 spells CASSLGLVGHGELFF. Written as DNA, the CDR3 is TGTGCCAGCAGCTTAGGATTAGTCGGGCACGGGGAGCTGTTTTTT. The complete variable domain, with remaining parts taken from reference TRBV7-2 and TRBJ2-2, reads GAGVSQSPSNKVTEKGKDVELRCDPISGHTALYWYRQSLGQGLEFLIYFQGNSAPDKSGLPSDRFSAERTGGSVSTLTIQRTQQEDSAVYLCASSLGLVGHGELFFGEGSRLTVL.

The rearrangement uses TRBV4-1 and TRBJ2-3; 13 bases are a match to TRBD2. The germline gives CDR1 MGHRA, CDR2 YSYEKL. The CDR3 loop spans 16 amino acids. V shed 4 bases and J 5 bases; nucleotides not matched to a gene: 6. The CDR3 sequence is CASSPGRLAGGDTQYF. The CDR3 DNA reads as TGCGCCAGCAGCCCGGGACGACTAGCGGGGGGAGATACGCAGTATTTT.